The source of this TCR beta chain is a study of vaccination effects on CD4 cells after COVID-19. Study summary: Either the BNT162b2 or mRNA-1273 vaccine was given to participants in two doses.

This CDR3 spans 14 amino acids. J lost 13 bases, V lost 3 bases, and 6 bases had no gene match. Germline V gene sequence: CDR1 KGHDR, CDR2 SFDVKD. The ViraFEST assay expanded antigen-specific CD4+ T cells with viral peptide pools before sequencing. Culturing for around eleven days preceded CD4+ T cell isolation. All vaccine recipients tested negative for nucleocapsid antibodies and had never contracted SARS-CoV-2 infection. Some 2 million PBMC were seeded per well and grown in the presence of about 9.6 IU/ml IL-2 and about 10 ug/ml peptides. Days 3 and 7 saw half the medium replaced with IL-2 medium. Sequenced by immunoSEQ multiplex PCR; TCRdb stores in-frame clones only, minus some. The sample shows 68,000 or so clones, over 70% of them seen only once. Concerning this clone itself: Its matching antigen is unknown.

The chain carries TRBV24-1 and TRBJ2-3; TRBD2 matches at 13 bases. The starting material was CD4+ T cells from PBMCs cultured with SARS-CoV-2 spike peptides, obtained before COVID-19 vaccination. This TCR was sampled from a human donor who received a COVID-19 vaccine. The CDR3: CATSDRGLAGVEYF. The DNA of the CDR3 is TGTGCCACCAGTGATCGTGGACTAGCGGGGGTGGAGTATTTT.